This paragraph reports one T cell receptor beta chain. This clonotype appeared many times. This clone's antigen is unknown. Base quality data are lacking; no much larger clone is found one base away. Amplification of TCR beta CDR3 regions was carried out from RNA transcripts. For the first round of RT-PCR on the TCR CDR3, the HTBI primer set was used together with the Qiagen OneStep RT-PCR kit. Libraries were constructed in a second round of multiplex PCR, after which size selection and purification were performed. Sequencing of the libraries was done on an Illumina HiSeq2000 using paired-end 100 bp reads. As for the authors' bioinformatics: SOAPnuke was used to process the raw data, removing reads that contained adapters or uncalled bases, had a mean Phred below 15, or lacked an exact match to the constant primer or identifier. High-quality paired reads were merged using COPE v1.2.5, and each unique nucleotide sequence was defined as a clonotype. MiTCR v1.1 was used to align the clonotypes against IMGT TRBV, TRBD and TRBJ reference segments. Only V-J combinations with frequency above 0.0001, covering roughly 99% of repertoires, were analysed. A TCS score was defined as the ratio of F50 (clonal expansion) to E x V (chaos), with BLOSUM62-based TCRdist applied between CDR3 peptides within each V-J. Welch's t-statistics and random forest reduced around 520 V-J features to 13, which were used in a naive Bayes classifier (R e1071). TCRdb took the public reads, trimmed them with fastp at Q25, ran MiXCR for clone calling and kept in-frame beta chains. Rows with one shared CDR3 protein collapse into an entry with the most common genes and DNA. These V and J calls originate from TCRdb's pipeline instead of the authors' own analysis. This sample holds 550,000 to 650,000 distinct CDR3 sequences; over 11% were observed only once. The ten largest clones capture roughly 5.5% of the sample.

Hyperthyroidism patients were newly diagnosed, with disease duration under 2 months, and aged 18 to 65 years. The study excluded patients with uncontrolled infections, other autoimmune diseases, pregnancy or lactation. Diagnoses were established on the basis of clinical symptoms, serum thyroxine and TRAb, thyroid ultrasound, and orbital computed tomography. Blood from progressor patients was collected at the time of first diagnosis with hyperthyroidism, before any ophthalmopathy symptoms had appeared. Ficoll-Paque density gradient centrifugation was used to isolate PBMCs from about 9.4 ml of fresh peripheral blood. Progressor patients were first diagnosed with Graves' hyperthyroidism and then developed ophthalmopathy during follow-up. Total RNA was extracted with Trizol reagent, and quality was checked on an Agilent 2100 Bioanalyzer. The sample is drawn from a study of T cells in Graves' hyperthyroidism and ophthalmopathy (dated by TCRdb to about 2019). Looking at the study overall: Peripheral blood was sampled at the time of initial diagnosis, prior to any treatment. A discovery cohort of roughly 100 patients, roughly 40 with Graves' ophthalmopathy and approximately 57 with stable Graves' hyperthyroidism, was used to find distinguishing TCR V-J signatures. Whether ophthalmopathy could be predicted prospectively was tested in an independent validation cohort made up of about 18 hyperthyroidism patients plus 17 patients who later progressed to ophthalmopathy. The 100 discovery patients were randomly split 7:3 into training and test sets. Thyroid tissue and blood T-cell repertoires from six Graves' hyperthyroidism patients were also compared in the study. Following sampling, methimazole starting at 30 mg daily was given to hyperthyroidism patients, and high-dose intravenous methylprednisolone was given to ophthalmopathy patients. The paper reports TCR Vbeta CDR3 sequencing of 130 to 150 peripheral blood samples: over 40 ophthalmopathy, around 80 hyperthyroidism and around 17 progressor patients. General findings and caveats noted by the study authors: During validation, the model predicted progression to ophthalmopathy a median of about 5.9 months ahead of onset, with around 65% sensitivity and about 75% specificity. A model built on a 13 V-J signature distinguished ophthalmopathy from stable hyperthyroidism, reaching 85% to 90% sensitivity and approximately 83% specificity in cross-validation and 80%/75% in testing. Sample size was not statistically predetermined, and blinding of investigators to group allocation was not performed. Most expanded thyroid clonotypes (frequency above 0.001) were also detected in blood, suggesting blood repertoires may reflect thyroid immune responses.

The CDR3 runs 13 amino acids, cysteine and phenylalanine included. Solely the CDR3 DNA is kept, with 39 bases framed from the first base. From V the trimming removes 3 bases and from J it removes 7 bases, while the gene matches leave 4 bases of the junction unaccounted for. According to the germline V gene, CDR1 reads KGHSH and CDR2 reads LQKENI. The clonotype originates from a woman aged 25-40 years with Graves' hyperthyroidism that later progressed to Graves' ophthalmopathy. Sequencing used blood. In this chain, TRBV18 is recombined with TRBJ2-3; the junction holds 7 bases that match TRBD2. The nucleotide sequence is TGTGCCAGCTCACCTCGGGGAGGGAATACGCAGTATTTT. The resulting protein is CASSPRGGNTQYF.